This T cell receptor beta chain was captured in a study of radiation and T cells in renal cell carcinoma. Method: immunoSEQ multiplex PCR; TCRdb's copy keeps in-frame clones and lacks some. Of around 180,000 clones in the sample, roughly 90% were seen once. From germline, CDR1 is LGHNT and CDR2 FRNRAP. CDR3 size: 12 residues. Trimming stripped 0 bases from V and 11 bases from J, with 10 bases between. Time point noted: blood 4 weeks post-SBRT, at nephrectomy. Treatment here: 15 Gy SBRT to primary tumor, nephrectomy 4 weeks later. This sequence originates from a woman between 45 and 60 years old with renal cell carcinoma. The chain joins TRBV12-5 to TRBJ1-1, with D uncertain. The sequences come from blood, collected from a patient whose treatment included radiotherapy and nephrectomy. For the CDR3, the DNA is TGTGCTAGTGGTTTGGTGAAAAGGAAGGCTTTCTTT. It translates to CASGLVKRKAFF.